The rows below give T cell receptor beta chains drawn from one sample of a study of cytomegalovirus exposure and HLA in healthy donors. Produced via immunoSEQ multiplex PCR; TCRdb's table is partial and in-frame only. This table holds some 130,000 clones, approximately 10% found once. Sequencing was performed on PBMCs. The receptors derive from a woman aged 40 to 50 in good health and CMV-seropositive. The CDR3 runs from the conserved cysteine through the conserved F or W. The D gene is left open where the match is weak. Part of the rows lack a size; the others show once, few, many or a class for expanded clones.

d_call j_call clone_size v_call cdr3_nt cdr3_aa
. TRBJ1-2 few TRBV28 TGTGCCAGCAGTGGGGGCCCTAACTATGGCTACACCTTC CASSGGPNYGYTF
. TRBJ2-7 . TRBV5-1 TGCGCCAGCAGCCCGGAGGTCTATGGCTACGAGCAGTACTTC CASSPEVYGYEQYF
. TRBJ1-4 few TRBV4-1 TGCGCCAGCAGCCAAGAGGGCGGGGGAACTAATGAAAAACTGTTTTTT CASSQEGGGTNEKLFF
TRBD1 TRBJ1-2 . TRBV7-3 TGTGCCAGCAGACCTTCTACCGGGACAGGCAGCTATGGCTACACCTTC CASRPSTGTGSYGYTF
. TRBJ2-1 . TRBV9 TGTGCCAGCAGCCTGGGGGCCGAACAAAATGAGCAGTTCTTC CASSLGAEQNEQFF
. TRBJ1-1 . TRBV5-5 TGTGCCAGCAGCTTCGTGGCGAACACTGAAGCTTTCTTT CASSFVANTEAFF
TRBD2 TRBJ2-1 few TRBV18 TGTGCCAGCTCCACGGAGGGCGGGGGTTACAATGAGCAGTTCTTC CASSTEGGGYNEQFF
TRBD1 TRBJ1-2 few TRBV4-3 TGCGCCAGCAGTCCCGACAGGGTCCCTCACTATGGCTACACCTTC CASSPDRVPHYGYTF
. TRBJ1-6 few TRBV5-1 TGCGCCAGCAGCTTGGGGCAGGCCTACTCACCCCTCCACTTT CASSLGQAYSPLHF
TRBD2 TRBJ2-1 few TRBV2 TGTGCCAGCAGTGTCGTAGCGGGGGGGCAATCCCATGAGCAGTTCTTC CASSVVAGGQSHEQFF
TRBD1 TRBJ1-1 few TRBV5-1 TGCGCCAGCAGCTGGGACAGGACGAGGGACACTGAAGCTTTCTTT CASSWDRTRDTEAFF
. TRBJ2-7 . TRBV5-1 TGCGCCAGCAGCTTGGGGGAGCCCCCCTACGAGCAGTACTTC CASSLGEPPYEQYF
. TRBJ1-1 . TRBV19 TGTGCCAGTAGTATGCCAGGGATGAACACTGAAGCTTTCTTT CASSMPGMNTEAFF
. TRBJ2-2 . TRBV29-1 TGCAGCGTTGAGTCTCTAGTCGACACCGGGGAGCTGTTTTTT CSVESLVDTGELFF
. TRBJ1-5 . TRBV6-1 TGTGCCAGCAGTGTAGTCAGGGTCCGTGATCAGCCCCAGCATTTT CASSVVRVRDQPQHF
. TRBJ1-3 . TRBV10-1 TGCGCCAGCAGTGAGTCGGCGGCTAAGAGCTCTGGAAACACCATATATTTT CASSESAAKSSGNTIYF
TRBD1 TRBJ1-1 few TRBV7-9 TGTGCCAGCAGCCCAAAGGACAGGTTGAACACTGAAGCTTTCTTT CASSPKDRLNTEAFF